Detailed here is one T cell receptor beta chain. The data belong to a study of cytotoxic CD8 clonotypes in ibrutinib-treated CLL. Between the trimmed V and J ends, which lost 4 bases and 7 bases, there was a span of 16 bases. The CDR3 runs to 15 residues. Germline loops: CDR1 LNHNV, CDR2 YYDKDF (reference sequence). Clones were read by immunoSEQ multiplex PCR, and TCRdb kept only the in-frame ones, dropping some. The sample lists approximately 350,000 clones; about 64% were seen once. The source of this sequence is a human donor with chronic lymphocytic leukemia. The genes are TRBV15 and TRBJ1-4; tentatively, D is TRBD1 (6 bases). The sample consisted of PBMCs, taken after 36 months of ibrutinib treatment. In DNA form, the CDR3 reads TGTGCCACCAGCAAGAGGGGGGGGTTTGGTGAAAAACTGTTTTTT. Protein product: CATSKRGGFGEKLFF. Based on the CDR3 plus reference TRBV15 and TRBJ1-4, the full variable domain is DAMVIQNPRYQVTQFGKPVTLSCSQTLNHNVMYWYQQKSSQAPKLLFHYYDKDFNNEADTPDNFQSRRPNTSFCFLDIRSPGLGDTAMYLCATSKRGGFGEKLFFGSGTQLSVL.